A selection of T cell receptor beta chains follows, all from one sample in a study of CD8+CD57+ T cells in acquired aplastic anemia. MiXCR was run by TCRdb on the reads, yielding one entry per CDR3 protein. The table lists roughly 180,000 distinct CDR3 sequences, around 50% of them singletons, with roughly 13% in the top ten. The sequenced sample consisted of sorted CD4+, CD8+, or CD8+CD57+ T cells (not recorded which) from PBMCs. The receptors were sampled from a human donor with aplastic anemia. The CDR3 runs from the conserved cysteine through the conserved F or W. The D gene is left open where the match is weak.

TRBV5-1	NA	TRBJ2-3	CASSLEGFTDTQYF
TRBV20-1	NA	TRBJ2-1	CSGLGGGEQFF
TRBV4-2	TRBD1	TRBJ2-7	CASSGGQGPYEQYF
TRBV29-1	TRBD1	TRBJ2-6	CSVAYRGNLSSGANVLTF
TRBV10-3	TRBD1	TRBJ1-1	CAAGQDAVSGNTEAFF
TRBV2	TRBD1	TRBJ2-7	CASTRDSGFHEQYF
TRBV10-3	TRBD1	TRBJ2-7	CAISESIGRGLGEQYF
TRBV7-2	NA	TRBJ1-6	CASSLRQAPSPLHF
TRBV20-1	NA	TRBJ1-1	CSARGVGRAQTEAFF
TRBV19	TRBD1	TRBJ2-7	CASSKKPGQNYEQYF
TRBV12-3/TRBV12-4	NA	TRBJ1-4	CASSLSEKLFF
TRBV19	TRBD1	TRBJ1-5	CASQRKGAHDQPQHF
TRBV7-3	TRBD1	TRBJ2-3	CASSLTFQGQGAKDTQYF
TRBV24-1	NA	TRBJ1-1	CATPSQGKDTEAFF
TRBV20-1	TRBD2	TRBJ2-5	CSTLAGLETQYF
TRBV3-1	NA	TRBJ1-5	CASSQPGQPQHF
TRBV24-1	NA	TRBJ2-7	CATSEGGESYEQYF
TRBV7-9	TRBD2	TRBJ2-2	CASSSGLASTGELFF
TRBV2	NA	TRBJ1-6	CASSESLLPLHF
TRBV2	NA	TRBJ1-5	CASNGRSQPQHF
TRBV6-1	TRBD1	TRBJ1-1	CASNYRGAAEAFF
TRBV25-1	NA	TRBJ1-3	CASSDFGGGNTIYF
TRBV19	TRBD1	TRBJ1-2	CASSKDRGGPFNYGYTF
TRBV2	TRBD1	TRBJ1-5	CASSDRTGTQPQHF
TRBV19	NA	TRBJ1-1	CASSIDPGNTEAFF
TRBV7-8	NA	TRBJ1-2	CASSPGQIYGYTF
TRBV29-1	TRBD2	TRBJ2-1	CSVDGQRGYNEPFF
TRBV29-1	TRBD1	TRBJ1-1	CSAETGVNTEAFF
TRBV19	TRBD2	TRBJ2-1	CASTSSGPYNEQFF
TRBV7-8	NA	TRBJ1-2	CASSLVRGEGYTF
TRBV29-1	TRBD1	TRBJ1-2	CSVEDIGQGAGYTF
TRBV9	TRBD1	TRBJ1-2	CASSRQGEGYGYTF
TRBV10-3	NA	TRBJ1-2	CATGGDKSYGYTF
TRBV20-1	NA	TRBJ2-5	CSARARARYQETQYF
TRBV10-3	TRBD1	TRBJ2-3	CAINAAHSGQVTDTQYF
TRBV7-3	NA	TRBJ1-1	CASSWTENTEAFF